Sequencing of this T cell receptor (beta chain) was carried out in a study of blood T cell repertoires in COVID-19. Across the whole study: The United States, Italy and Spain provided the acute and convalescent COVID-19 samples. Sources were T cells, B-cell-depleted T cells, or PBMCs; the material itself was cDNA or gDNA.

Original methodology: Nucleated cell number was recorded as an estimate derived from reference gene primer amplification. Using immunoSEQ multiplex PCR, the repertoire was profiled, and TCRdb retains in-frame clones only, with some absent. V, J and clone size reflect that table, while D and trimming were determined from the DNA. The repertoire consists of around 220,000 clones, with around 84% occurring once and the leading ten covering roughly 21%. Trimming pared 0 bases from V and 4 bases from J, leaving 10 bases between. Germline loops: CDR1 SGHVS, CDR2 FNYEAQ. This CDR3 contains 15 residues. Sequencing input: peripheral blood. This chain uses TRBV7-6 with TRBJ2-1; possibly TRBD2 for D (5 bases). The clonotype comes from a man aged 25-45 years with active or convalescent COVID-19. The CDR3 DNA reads TGTGCCAGCAGCTTAGCGGGAGACCCGTACAATGAGCAGTTCTTC. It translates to CASSLAGDPYNEQFF.